This T cell receptor (beta chain) was observed in a study of CD8 T cells in ankylosing spondylitis (dated by TCRdb to between 2016 and 2019). Notes on the research overall: The study set out to find disease-linked TCR variants by profiling T cell receptor beta repertoires in ankylosing spondylitis patients and healthy donors. In total, the full study cohort was made up of about 99 healthy donors and 25 ankylosing spondylitis patients. Peripheral blood was sampled, and synovial fluid was also collected from ankylosing spondylitis patients. Results and caveats for the whole study, not just this receptor: According to the report, matched synovial fluid samples from ankylosing spondylitis patients were significantly enriched for the disease-linked clones. Some motif variants had previously been reported in the synovial fluid and blood of reactive arthritis patients, which suggests shared mechanisms of disease initiation. A CD8+ phenotype was shown by the disease-linked clones, which were found at relatively low frequencies in peripheral blood. A TCR beta motif made up of eight highly homologous amino acid variants appeared to be characteristic of blood from ankylosing spondylitis patients.

From the germline V gene (reference sequence), CDR1 is SEHNR and CDR2 is FQNEAQ. Reading from cysteine to phenylalanine, the CDR3 counts 13 amino acids. Only the CDR3 region is kept as DNA, spanning 39 bases read in frame from base 1. Trimming takes 1 base off V and 7 bases off J; junction bases not matched to a gene: 4. The data were produced on an Illumina HiSeq 2500. TCR beta libraries were prepared by quantitative 5'-RACE with molecular barcodes. The original methods were these. Disease-linked TCR variants were identified with a new computational method built on a probabilistic model of VDJ rearrangement. TCRdb reworked the public reads: Q25 trimming with fastp, MiXCR clone assembly, productive beta chains retained. CDR3 protein sequences are deduplicated, and each keeps its most common genes and DNA. V and J calls and clone size were set by TCRdb, not the authors. For this sample there are around 340,000 distinct CDR3 sequences; roughly 20% appear just once. The top ten clonotypes cover 13% of the sample.

This clonotype was counted only a few times. There is no known antigen for this receptor. No base quality values were provided; no much bigger clone lies one nucleotide off. The chain is made from TRBV7-9 and TRBJ2-7; TRBD1 fits 7 bases in the junction. Source material: blood, either unsorted or a sorted T cell fraction (not recorded which). This TCR derives from a male donor with ankylosing spondylitis or in good health (not recorded which). The nucleotide sequence is TGTGCCAGCAGCTTAGACGCGACAGGGGAGCAGTACTTC. It translates to CASSLDATGEQYF. Outside the CDR3, residues come from the reference TRBV7-9 and TRBJ2-7 proteins, so the full variable domain is: DTGVSQNPRHKITKRGQNVTFRCDPISEHNRLYWYRQTLGQGPEFLTYFQNEAQLEKSRLLSDRFSAERPKGSFSTLEIQRTEQGDSAMYLCASSLDATGEQYFGPGTRLTVT.